Listed below are T cell receptor beta chains from one sample, sequenced in a study of blood T cell repertoires in COVID-19. The data were produced by immunoSEQ multiplex PCR, yet TCRdb's version contains in-frame clones alone and is incomplete. The sample consists of 75,000 to 95,000 clones, around 74% of them appearing once. Sequencing was done on a sample of peripheral blood. These receptors all come from a woman older than 75 with active or convalescent COVID-19. CDR3s include the opening cysteine and the closing phenylalanine or tryptophan. D genes are given only for firm matches.

V: TRBV7-3; J: TRBJ2-3; D: TRBD2; DNA: TGTGCCAGCAGCTTAAGGGGACTAGCGAGCACAGATACGCAGTATTTT; CDR3: CASSLRGLASTDTQYF
V: TRBV5-6; J: TRBJ2-7; D: NA; DNA: TGTGCCAGCAGCTTATCTACCTACGAGCAGTACTTC; CDR3: CASSLSTYEQYF
V: TRBV7-9; J: TRBJ2-3; D: TRBD2; DNA: TGTGCCAGCAGCTTAGCGGGGAGCGGGAGGGATACGCAGTATTTT; CDR3: CASSLAGSGRDTQYF
V: TRBV6-6; J: TRBJ2-1; D: TRBD2; DNA: TGTGCCAGCAACTCCCTAGCGGGACCTTTCGATGAGCAGTTCTTC; CDR3: CASNSLAGPFDEQFF
V: TRBV5-1; J: TRBJ2-3; D: NA; DNA: TGCGCCAGCAGCTTGTGGCCCGGCACAGATACGCAGTATTTT; CDR3: CASSLWPGTDTQYF
V: TRBV27; J: TRBJ1-5; D: NA; DNA: TGTGCCAGCAGTAGCCGGGACTTCGGGGGTTGGGGCGGCAATCAGCCCCAGCATTTT; CDR3: CASSSRDFGGWGGNQPQHF
V: TRBV6-1; J: TRBJ2-7; D: TRBD1; DNA: TGTGCCAGCACTGGGACAGAGGTCTACGAGCAGTACTTC; CDR3: CASTGTEVYEQYF
V: TRBV13; J: TRBJ2-7; D: TRBD1; DNA: TGTGCCAGCAGCTTAGCGGCTAGGGGGCGGGTCTTTTACGAGCAGTACTTC; CDR3: CASSLAARGRVFYEQYF
V: TRBV5-4; J: TRBJ2-3; D: TRBD2; DNA: TGTGCCAGCAGCCGGAGATTTGGGACTAGCGGGGGGGACACAGATACGCAGTATTTT; CDR3: CASSRRFGTSGGDTDTQYF
V: TRBV5-4; J: TRBJ2-3; D: TRBD2; DNA: TGTGCCAGCAGCCTATGGACTAGCGGGGTCGCAGATACGCAGTATTTT; CDR3: CASSLWTSGVADTQYF